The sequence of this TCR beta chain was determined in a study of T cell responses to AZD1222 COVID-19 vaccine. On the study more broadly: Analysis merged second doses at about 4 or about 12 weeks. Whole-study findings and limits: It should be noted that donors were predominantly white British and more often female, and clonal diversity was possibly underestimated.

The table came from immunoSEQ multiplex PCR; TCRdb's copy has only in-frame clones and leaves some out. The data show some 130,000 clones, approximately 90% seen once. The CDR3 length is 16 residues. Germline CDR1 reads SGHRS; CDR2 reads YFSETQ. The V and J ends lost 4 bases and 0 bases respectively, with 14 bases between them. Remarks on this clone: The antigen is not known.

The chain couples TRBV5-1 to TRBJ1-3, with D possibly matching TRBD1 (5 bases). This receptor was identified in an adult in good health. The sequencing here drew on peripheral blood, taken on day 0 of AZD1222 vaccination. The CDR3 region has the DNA TGCGCCAGCAGCCCGGCCGGGACGGCCTCTGGAAACACCATATATTTT. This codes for CASSPAGTASGNTIYF.